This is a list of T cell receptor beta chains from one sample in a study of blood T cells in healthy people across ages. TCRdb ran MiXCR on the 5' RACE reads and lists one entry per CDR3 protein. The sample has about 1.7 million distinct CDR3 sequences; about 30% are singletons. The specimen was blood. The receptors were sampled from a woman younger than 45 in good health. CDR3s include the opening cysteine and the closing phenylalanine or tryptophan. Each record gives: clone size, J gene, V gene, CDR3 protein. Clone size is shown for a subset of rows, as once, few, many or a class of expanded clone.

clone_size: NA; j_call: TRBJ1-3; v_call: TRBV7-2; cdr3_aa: CTSSSRQGASGNTIYF
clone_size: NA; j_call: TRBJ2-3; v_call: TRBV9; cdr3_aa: CASSVGRGGPKDTQYF
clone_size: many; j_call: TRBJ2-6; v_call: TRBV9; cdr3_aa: CASSVGWAGANVLTF
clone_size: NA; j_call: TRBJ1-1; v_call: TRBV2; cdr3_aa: CASSGGSTGRNEAFF
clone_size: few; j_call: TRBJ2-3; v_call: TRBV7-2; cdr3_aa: CASSLVASGDTQYF
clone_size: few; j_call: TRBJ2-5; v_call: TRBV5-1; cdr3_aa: CASSAQRGVVTQYF
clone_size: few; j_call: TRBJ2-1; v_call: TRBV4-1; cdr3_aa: CASSQDWSSEYNEQFF
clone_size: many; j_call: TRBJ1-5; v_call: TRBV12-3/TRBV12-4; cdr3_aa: CASSQGLSNQPQHF
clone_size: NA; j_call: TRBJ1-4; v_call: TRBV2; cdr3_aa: CASGNRGQGLFF
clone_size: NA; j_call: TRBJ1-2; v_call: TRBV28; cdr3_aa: CASTQSPEGYTF
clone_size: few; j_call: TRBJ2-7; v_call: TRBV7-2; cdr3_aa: CASSPLAGWTYEQYF
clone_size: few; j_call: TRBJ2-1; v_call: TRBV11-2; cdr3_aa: CASSHTGAGGYNEQFF
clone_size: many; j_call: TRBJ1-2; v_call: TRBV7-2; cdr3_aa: CASSAQGYGDYGYTF
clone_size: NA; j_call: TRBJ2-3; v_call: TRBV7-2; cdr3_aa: CASSSQPGLTTTDTQYF
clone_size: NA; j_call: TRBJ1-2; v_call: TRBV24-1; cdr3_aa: CATSDGENYGYTF
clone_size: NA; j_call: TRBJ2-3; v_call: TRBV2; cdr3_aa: CASSEEATDTQYF
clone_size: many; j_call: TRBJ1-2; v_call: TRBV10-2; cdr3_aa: CASSVRKNYGYTF
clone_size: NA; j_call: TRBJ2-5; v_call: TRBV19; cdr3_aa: CASSMLERETQYF
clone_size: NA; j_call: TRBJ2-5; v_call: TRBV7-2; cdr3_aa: CASSLTGTSGTGSGTQYF
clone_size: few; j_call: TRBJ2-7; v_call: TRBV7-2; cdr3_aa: CASSQGSSSSYEQYF
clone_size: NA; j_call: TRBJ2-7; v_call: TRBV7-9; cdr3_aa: CASDRGQGFYEQYF
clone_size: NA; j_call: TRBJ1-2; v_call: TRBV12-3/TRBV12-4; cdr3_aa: CASSRSGTGDGYTF
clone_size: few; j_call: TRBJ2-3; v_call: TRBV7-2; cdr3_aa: CASSPHWAQRGFTDTQYF
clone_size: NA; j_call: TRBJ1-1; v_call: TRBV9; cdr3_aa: CASGPSGTEAFF
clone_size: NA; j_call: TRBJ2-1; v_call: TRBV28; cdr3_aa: CASSSRQGRTEQFF
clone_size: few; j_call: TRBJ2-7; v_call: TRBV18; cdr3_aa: CASFSGGGSYEQYF
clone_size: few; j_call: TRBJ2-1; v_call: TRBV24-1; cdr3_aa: CATSATGGFGNEQFF
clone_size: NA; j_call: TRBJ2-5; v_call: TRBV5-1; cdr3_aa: CASSLMDKHEETQYF
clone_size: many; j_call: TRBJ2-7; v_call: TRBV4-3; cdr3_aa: CASSQEPGLAGDEQYF
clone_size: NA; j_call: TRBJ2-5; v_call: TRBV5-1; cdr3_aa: CASSLFVQSETQYF
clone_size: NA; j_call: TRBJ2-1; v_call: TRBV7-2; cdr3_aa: CASRGTGLETQFF
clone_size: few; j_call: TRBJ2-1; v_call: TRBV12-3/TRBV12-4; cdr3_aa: CASSRSGGGWNEQFF
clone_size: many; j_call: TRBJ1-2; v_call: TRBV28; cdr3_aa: CASSPPTGIYGYTF
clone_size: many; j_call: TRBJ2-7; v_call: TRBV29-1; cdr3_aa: CSVGWGSRNEQYF
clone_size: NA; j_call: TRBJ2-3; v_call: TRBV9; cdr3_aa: CASSVEGGLAGERYF
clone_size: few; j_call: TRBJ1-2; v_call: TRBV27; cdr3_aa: CASSSDNNYVYTF
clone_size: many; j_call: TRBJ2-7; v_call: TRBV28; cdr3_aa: CASSPHGRVSYEQYF